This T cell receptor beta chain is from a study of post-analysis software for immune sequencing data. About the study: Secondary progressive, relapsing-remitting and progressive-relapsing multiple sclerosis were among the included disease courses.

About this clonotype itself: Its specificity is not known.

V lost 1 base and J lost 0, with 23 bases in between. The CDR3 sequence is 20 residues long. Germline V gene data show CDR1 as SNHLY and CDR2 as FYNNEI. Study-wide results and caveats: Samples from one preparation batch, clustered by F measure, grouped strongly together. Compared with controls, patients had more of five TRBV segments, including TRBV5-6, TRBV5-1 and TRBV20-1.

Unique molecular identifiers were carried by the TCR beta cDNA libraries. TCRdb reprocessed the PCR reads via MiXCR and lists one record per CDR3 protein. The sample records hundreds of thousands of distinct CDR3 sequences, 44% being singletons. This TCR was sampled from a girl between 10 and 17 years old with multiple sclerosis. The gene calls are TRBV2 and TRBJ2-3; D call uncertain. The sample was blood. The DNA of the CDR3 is TGTGCCAGCAGTGAAGAGGGCAGCCTCCGTTACCTGCCTAGCACAGATACGCAGTATTTT. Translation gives CASSEEGSLRYLPSTDTQYF.